This is a list of T cell receptor beta chains from one sample in a study of blood T cell repertoires in COVID-19. The repertoire was sequenced with immunoSEQ multiplex PCR; TCRdb's copy has only in-frame clones and lacks some. The table includes about 160,000 clones, roughly 90% detected once. The sequenced sample consisted of PBMCs or T cells enriched from blood (not recorded which). These receptor sequences come from a woman aged 45 to 65 who had recovered from COVID-19. CDR3s include the opening cysteine and the closing phenylalanine or tryptophan. D genes are given only for firm matches. Size tells how often a clone was seen (once, few, many) or the class of an expanded clone, and some rows leave it out.

CDR3 protein	CDR3 DNA	D gene	V gene	J gene	clone size
CASSFYPQGPGNTIYF	TGTGCCAGCAGCTTTTACCCACAGGGCCCTGGAAACACCATATATTTT	NA	TRBV7-9	TRBJ1-3	NA
CASSPDRGTEAFF	TGTGCCAGCTCACCGGACAGGGGCACTGAAGCTTTCTTT	TRBD1	TRBV18	TRBJ1-1	NA
CASSTQGVMGQPQHF	TGTGCCAGCAGTACACAGGGGGTAATGGGGCAGCCCCAGCATTTT	TRBD1	TRBV6-5	TRBJ1-5	NA
CSALVQGRVTEAFF	TGCAGCGCCCTCGTACAGGGGCGGGTCACTGAAGCTTTCTTT	TRBD1	TRBV29-1	TRBJ1-1	once
CASSADNNQPQHF	TGTGCCAGCAGCGCGGACAACAATCAGCCCCAGCATTTT	NA	TRBV5-8	TRBJ1-5	NA
CASYSTGGTDTQYF	TGTGCCAGCTACTCGACAGGGGGCACAGATACGCAGTATTTT	NA	TRBV21-1	TRBJ2-3	NA
CASSNMRGNYGYTF	TGTGCCAGCAGCAATATGCGGGGCAACTATGGCTACACCTTC	NA	TRBV7-2	TRBJ1-2	NA
CASSQSDRANTEAFF	TGCGCCAGCAGTCAGTCCGACAGGGCGAACACTGAAGCTTTCTTT	TRBD1	TRBV23-1	TRBJ1-1	NA
CASSPGAMNNSPLHF	TGTGCCAGCAGCCCTGGGGCTATGAATAATTCACCCCTCCACTTT	NA	TRBV3-1/TRBV3-2	TRBJ1-6	NA
CASSFGRGGNQPQHF	TGTGCCAGCAGTTTCGGCAGGGGAGGGAATCAGCCCCAGCATTTT	NA	TRBV27	TRBJ1-5	NA
CASSYLTGETEAFF	TGTGCCAGCAGTTATCTGACAGGGGAAACTGAAGCTTTCTTT	TRBD1	TRBV6-5	TRBJ1-1	NA
CASSKGTRLFQDTQYF	TGTGCCAGTAGTAAAGGGACTAGACTTTTTCAGGATACGCAGTATTTT	TRBD2	TRBV19	TRBJ2-3	NA
CASSLGVVRDRRNSPLHF	TGTGCCAGCAGCTTGGGCGTTGTCCGAGACAGGCGAAATTCACCCCTCCACTTT	NA	TRBV5-4	TRBJ1-6	few
CASSRGTLQGRNGYTF	TGTGCCAGCAGCCGGGGTACCTTACAGGGACGCAATGGCTACACCTTC	NA	TRBV3-1/TRBV3-2	TRBJ1-2	NA
CASSFLPGRSSYEQYF	TGTGCCAGCAGCTTCTTGCCAGGCCGAAGCTCCTACGAGCAGTACTTC	NA	TRBV11-2	TRBJ2-7	NA
CASSLGTGGGQPQHF	TGCGCCAGCAGCCTGGGGACAGGGGGCGGTCAGCCCCAGCATTTT	TRBD1	TRBV4-3	TRBJ1-5	NA
CASSARDSGGMYTQYF	TGTGCCAGCAGCGCCCGGGATAGCGGGGGGATGTATACGCAGTATTTT	TRBD2	TRBV9	TRBJ2-3	NA
CASSAGWGEGGYTF	TGTGCCAGCAGCGCGGGATGGGGAGAGGGAGGCTACACCTTC	NA	TRBV5-4	TRBJ1-2	NA
CASSSLAGSYEQYF	TGTGCCAGCAGCTCCCTAGCAGGTTCCTACGAGCAGTACTTC	NA	TRBV11-2	TRBJ2-7	NA
CSASRQANYGYTF	TGCAGTGCCAGTCGACAGGCTAACTATGGCTACACCTTC	NA	TRBV20-1	TRBJ1-2	once
CASSSQTGTLNTEAFF	TGCGCCAGCAGCTCACAGACCGGGACACTGAACACTGAAGCTTTCTTT	NA	TRBV5-1	TRBJ1-1	NA
CASRTSGGSDEQFF	TGTGCCAGCAGGACTAGCGGGGGATCGGATGAGCAGTTCTTC	TRBD2	TRBV25-1	TRBJ2-1	once
CASSRGGVDAEQYF	TGCGCCAGCAGCCGTGGGGGGGTCGACGCCGAGCAGTACTTC	TRBD2	TRBV5-1	TRBJ2-7	NA
CASSIFWTGYTDTQYF	TGTGCCAGTAGTATTTTTTGGACAGGGTACACAGATACGCAGTATTTT	TRBD1	TRBV19	TRBJ2-3	NA
CASSGDNQRNQPQHF	TGTGCCAGCAGTGGGGACAACCAGCGCAATCAGCCCCAGCATTTT	NA	TRBV2	TRBJ1-5	NA
CASSLGTDTYEQYF	TGTGCCAGCAGCTTGGGCACGGATACCTACGAGCAGTACTTC	NA	TRBV7-9	TRBJ2-7	few
CASSLVTGVYEQYF	TGTGCCAGCAGCTTAGTAACAGGGGTCTACGAGCAGTACTTC	TRBD1	TRBV7-2	TRBJ2-7	NA
CASSLAAGQGNGELFF	TGTGCCAGCAGCTTAGCGGCAGGACAGGGGAACGGGGAGCTGTTTTTT	TRBD1	TRBV7-6	TRBJ2-2	once
CASSLTEGEKLFF	TGTGCCAGCAGTTTGACAGAAGGAGAAAAACTGTTTTTT	NA	TRBV27	TRBJ1-4	NA
CASSYFGTGPGELFF	TGTGCCAGCAGTTATTTTGGGACAGGCCCCGGGGAGCTGTTTTTT	TRBD1	TRBV6-2/TRBV6-3	TRBJ2-2	once
CASSIAGGNGYTF	TGTGCCAGTAGTATAGCAGGGGGGAATGGCTACACCTTC	TRBD1	TRBV19	TRBJ1-2	once
CASSTGLAGVRDTQYF	TGTGCCAGTAGTACGGGACTAGCGGGGGTTAGAGATACGCAGTATTTT	TRBD2	TRBV19	TRBJ2-3	NA
CASSSRPGQGGDEQFF	TGTGCCAGCAGTTCCCGTCCGGGACAGGGTGGGGATGAGCAGTTCTTC	TRBD1	TRBV6-2/TRBV6-3	TRBJ2-1	NA
CACSRDRGETQYF	TGTGCCTGCAGCCGAGACCGAGGGGAGACCCAGTACTTC	NA	TRBV11-2	TRBJ2-5	NA
CASSIGISGGYTDTQYF	TGTGCCAGTAGTATAGGGATTAGCGGGGGGTACACAGATACGCAGTATTTT	TRBD2	TRBV19	TRBJ2-3	NA
CASSRLAGRNEQFF	TGTGCCAGCAGCCGACTAGCGGGGCGGAATGAGCAGTTCTTC	TRBD2	TRBV6-2/TRBV6-3	TRBJ2-1	NA
CASSSPNLAGRDEQFF	TGTGCCAGCAGTTCACCAAACCTAGCGGGGAGAGATGAGCAGTTCTTC	TRBD2	TRBV7-3	TRBJ2-1	NA
CSVGLAQETQYF	TGCAGCGTTGGACTAGCTCAAGAGACCCAGTACTTC	TRBD2	TRBV29-1	TRBJ2-5	NA
CASSFRERGSSYNEQFF	TGTGCCAGCAGTTTTAGGGAGCGGGGGAGCTCCTACAATGAGCAGTTCTTC	TRBD2	TRBV27	TRBJ2-1	NA
CSARDSGSTDTQYF	TGCAGCGCCCGGGACAGTGGGAGCACAGATACGCAGTATTTT	TRBD1	TRBV29-1	TRBJ2-3	NA
CASSYSGQVPRGANVLTF	TGTGCCAGCAGTTACTCGGGACAGGTCCCCAGGGGGGCCAACGTCCTGACTTTC	TRBD1	TRBV6-2/TRBV6-3	TRBJ2-6	NA
CASSQTGEDTEAFF	TGTGCCAGCAGCCAGACAGGGGAGGACACTGAAGCTTTCTTT	TRBD1	TRBV4-2	TRBJ1-1	NA
CASSRGMSEAFF	TGCGCCAGCAGCAGAGGGATGTCTGAAGCTTTCTTT	NA	TRBV4-3	TRBJ1-1	once
CASSLTSPQYF	TGTGCCAGCAGCTTAACGAGTCCGCAGTATTTT	NA	TRBV11-2	TRBJ2-3	NA